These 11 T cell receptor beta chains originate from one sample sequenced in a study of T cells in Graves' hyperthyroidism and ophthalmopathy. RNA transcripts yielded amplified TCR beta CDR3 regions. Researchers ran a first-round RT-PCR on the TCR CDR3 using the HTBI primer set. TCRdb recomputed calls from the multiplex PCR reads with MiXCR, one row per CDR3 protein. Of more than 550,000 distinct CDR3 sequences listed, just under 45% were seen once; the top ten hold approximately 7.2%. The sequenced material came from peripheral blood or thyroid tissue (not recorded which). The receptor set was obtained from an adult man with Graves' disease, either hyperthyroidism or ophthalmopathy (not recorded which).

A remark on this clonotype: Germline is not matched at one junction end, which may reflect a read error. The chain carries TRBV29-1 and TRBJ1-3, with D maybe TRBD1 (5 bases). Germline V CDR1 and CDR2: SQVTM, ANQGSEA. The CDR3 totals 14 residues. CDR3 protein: CASSTGTSGNTIYF. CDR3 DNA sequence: TGTGCCAGCAGCACCGGGACTTCTGGAAACACCATATATTTT.

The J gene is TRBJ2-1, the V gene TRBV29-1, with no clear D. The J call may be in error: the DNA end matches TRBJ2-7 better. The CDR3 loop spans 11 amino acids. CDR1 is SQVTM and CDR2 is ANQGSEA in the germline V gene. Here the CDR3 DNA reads TGCAGCGTCCGTGTGTACAATGAGCAGTACTTC. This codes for CSVRVYNEQYF.

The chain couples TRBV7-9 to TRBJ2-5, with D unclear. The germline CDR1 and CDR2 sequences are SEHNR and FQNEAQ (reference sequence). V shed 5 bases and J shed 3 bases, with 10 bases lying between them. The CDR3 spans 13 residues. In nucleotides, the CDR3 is TGTGCCAGCAGCCCCAAAATGGAAGAGACCCAGTACTTC. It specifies CASSPKMEETQYF.

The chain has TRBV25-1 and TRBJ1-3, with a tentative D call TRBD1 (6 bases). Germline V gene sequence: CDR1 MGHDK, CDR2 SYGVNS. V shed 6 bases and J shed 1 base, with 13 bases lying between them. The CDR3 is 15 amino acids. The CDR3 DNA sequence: TGTGCCAGCAGCGACGTAGGGGGGTCTGGAAACACCATATATTTT. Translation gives CASSDVGGSGNTIYF.

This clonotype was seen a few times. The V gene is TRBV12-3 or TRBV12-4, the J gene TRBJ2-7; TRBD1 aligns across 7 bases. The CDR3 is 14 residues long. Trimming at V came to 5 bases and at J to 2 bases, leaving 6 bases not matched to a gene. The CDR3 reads CASSPGDSTYEQYF. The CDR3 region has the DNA TGTGCCAGCAGTCCCGGGGACAGTACCTACGAGCAGTACTTC.

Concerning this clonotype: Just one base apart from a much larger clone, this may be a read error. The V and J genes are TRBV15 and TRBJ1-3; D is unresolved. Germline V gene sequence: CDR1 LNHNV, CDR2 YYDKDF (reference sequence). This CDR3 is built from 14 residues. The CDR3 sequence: CATSRGFSGNPIYF. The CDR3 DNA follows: TGTGCCACCAGCAGGGGGTTCTCTGGAAACCCCATATATTTT.

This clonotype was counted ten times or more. This chain's CDR3 is CASSLTWGGEQYF. The DNA of the CDR3 is TGTGCCAGCAGCTTAACTTGGGGGGGCGAGCAGTACTTC. V gene TRBV7-3 combines with J gene TRBJ2-7; TRBD2 matches at 7 bases. Germline assignment: CDR1 SGHTA and CDR2 FQGTGA. This CDR3 is built from 13 residues. The junction had 2 bases not matched to a gene; V was cut back by 0 bases and J by 6 bases.

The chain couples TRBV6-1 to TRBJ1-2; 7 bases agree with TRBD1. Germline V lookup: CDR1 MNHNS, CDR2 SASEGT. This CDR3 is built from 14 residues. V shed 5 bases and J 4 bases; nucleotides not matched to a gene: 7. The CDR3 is CASSYSGQAYGYTF. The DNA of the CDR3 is TGTGCCAGCAGTTACTCCGGACAGGCCTATGGCTACACCTTC.

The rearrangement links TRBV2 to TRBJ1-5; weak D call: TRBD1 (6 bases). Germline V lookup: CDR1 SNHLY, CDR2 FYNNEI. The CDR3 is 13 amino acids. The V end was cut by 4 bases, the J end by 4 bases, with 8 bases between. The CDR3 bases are TGTGCCAGCAGTGGGACAGAGAATCAGCCCCAGCATTTT. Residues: CASSGTENQPQHF.

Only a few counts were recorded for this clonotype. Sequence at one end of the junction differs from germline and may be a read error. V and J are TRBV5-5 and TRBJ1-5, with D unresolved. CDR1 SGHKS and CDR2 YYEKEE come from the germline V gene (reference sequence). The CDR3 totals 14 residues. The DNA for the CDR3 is TGCGCCAGCAGCCACGCGCTCCTAAATCAGCCCCAGCATTTT. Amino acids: CASSHALLNQPQHF. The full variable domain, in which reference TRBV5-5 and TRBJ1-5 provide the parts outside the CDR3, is DAGVTQSPTHLIKTRGQQVTLRCSPISGHKSVSWYQQVLGQGPQFIFQYYEKEERGRGNFPDRFSARQFPNYSSELNVNALLLGDSALYLCASSHALLNQPQHFGDGTRLSIL.

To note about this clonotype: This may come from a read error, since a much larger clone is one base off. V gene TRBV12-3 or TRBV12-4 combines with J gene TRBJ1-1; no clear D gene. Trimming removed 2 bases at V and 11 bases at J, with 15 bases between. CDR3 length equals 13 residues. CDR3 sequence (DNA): TGTGCCAGCAGTTTATTCCCCCATGGTGACGCTTTCTTT. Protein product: CASSLFPHGDAFF.